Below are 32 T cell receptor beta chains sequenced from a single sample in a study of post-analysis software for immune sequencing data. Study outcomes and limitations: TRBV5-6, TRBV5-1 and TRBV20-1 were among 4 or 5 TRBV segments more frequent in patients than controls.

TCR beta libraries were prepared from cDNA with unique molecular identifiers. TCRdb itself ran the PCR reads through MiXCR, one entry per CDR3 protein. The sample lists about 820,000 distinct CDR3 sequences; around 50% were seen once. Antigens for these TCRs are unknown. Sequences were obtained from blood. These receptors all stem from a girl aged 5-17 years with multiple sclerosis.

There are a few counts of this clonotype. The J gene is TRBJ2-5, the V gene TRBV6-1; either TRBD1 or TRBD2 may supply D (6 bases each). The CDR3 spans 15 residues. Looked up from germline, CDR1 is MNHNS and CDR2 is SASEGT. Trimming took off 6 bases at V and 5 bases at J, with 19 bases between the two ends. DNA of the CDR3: TGTGCCAGCAGGGAGCAGAGGGGGGTGAAGGAGACCCAGTACTTC. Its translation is CASREQRGVKETQYF.

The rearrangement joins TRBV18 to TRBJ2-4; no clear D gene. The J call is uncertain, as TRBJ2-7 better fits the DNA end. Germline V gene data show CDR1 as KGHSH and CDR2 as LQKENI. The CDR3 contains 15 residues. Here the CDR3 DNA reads TGTGCCAGCTCACTTACAGAAGACTCAGGATACGAGCAGTACTTC. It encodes CASSLTEDSGYEQYF.

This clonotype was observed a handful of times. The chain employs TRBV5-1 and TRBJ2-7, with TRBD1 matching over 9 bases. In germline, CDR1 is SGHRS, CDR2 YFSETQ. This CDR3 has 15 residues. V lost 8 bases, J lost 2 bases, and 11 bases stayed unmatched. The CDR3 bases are TGCGCCAGTAATCCGGACAGGGGAGCCACCTACGAGCAGTACTTC. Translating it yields CASNPDRGATYEQYF.

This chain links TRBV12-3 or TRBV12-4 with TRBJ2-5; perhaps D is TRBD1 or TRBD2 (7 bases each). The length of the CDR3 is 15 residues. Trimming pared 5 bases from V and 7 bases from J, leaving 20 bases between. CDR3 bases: TGTGCCAGCAGTCCCCCAGCGGGACAGATTAGGACCCAGTACTTC. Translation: CASSPPAGQIRTQYF.

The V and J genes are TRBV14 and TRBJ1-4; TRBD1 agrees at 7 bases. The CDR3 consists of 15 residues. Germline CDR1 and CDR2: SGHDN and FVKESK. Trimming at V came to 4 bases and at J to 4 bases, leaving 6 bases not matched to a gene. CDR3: CASSLIQGINEKLFF. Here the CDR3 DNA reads TGTGCCAGCAGCCTTATACAGGGGATTAATGAAAAACTGTTTTTT.

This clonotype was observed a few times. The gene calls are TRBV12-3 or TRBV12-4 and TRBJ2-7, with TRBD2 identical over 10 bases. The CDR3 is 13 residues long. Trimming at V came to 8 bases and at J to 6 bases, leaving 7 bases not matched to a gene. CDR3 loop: CASVQRGGGEQYF. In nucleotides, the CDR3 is TGTGCCAGCGTCCAGCGGGGGGGCGGCGAGCAGTACTTC.

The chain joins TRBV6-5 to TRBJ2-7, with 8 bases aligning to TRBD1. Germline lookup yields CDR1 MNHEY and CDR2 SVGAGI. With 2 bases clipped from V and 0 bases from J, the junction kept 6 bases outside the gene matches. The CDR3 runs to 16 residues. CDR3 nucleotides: TGTGCCAGCAGTTACGGTTTGACAGGGGACTCCTACGAGCAGTACTTC. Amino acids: CASSYGLTGDSYEQYF.

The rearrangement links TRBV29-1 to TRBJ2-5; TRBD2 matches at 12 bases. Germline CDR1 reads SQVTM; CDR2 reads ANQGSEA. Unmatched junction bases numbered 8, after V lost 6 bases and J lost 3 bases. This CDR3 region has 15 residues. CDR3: CSVGRWTSGKETQYF. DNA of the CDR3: TGCAGCGTCGGCCGGTGGACTAGCGGGAAAGAGACCCAGTACTTC.

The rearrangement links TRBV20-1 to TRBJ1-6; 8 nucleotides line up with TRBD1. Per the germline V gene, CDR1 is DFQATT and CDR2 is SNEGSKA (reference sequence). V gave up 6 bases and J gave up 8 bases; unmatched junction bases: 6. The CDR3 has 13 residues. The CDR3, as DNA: TGCAGTGCCTCTGGACAGGGAGATTCACCCCTCCACTTT. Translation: CSASGQGDSPLHF.

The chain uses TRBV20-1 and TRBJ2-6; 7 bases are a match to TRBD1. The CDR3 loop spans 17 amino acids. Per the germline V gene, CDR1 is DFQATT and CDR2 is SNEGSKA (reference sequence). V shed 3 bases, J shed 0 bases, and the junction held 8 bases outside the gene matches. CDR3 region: CSARSPGQLSGANVLTF. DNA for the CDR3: TGCAGTGCTAGGTCCCCGGGACAGCTCTCTGGGGCCAACGTCCTGACTTTC.

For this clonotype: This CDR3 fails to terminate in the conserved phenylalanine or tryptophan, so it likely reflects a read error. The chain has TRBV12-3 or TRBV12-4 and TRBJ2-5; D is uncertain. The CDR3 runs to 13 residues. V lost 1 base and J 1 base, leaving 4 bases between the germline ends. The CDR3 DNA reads TGTGCCAGCAGTTTAGTTGGCCAAGAGACCCAGTACTGC. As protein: CASSLVGQETQYC.

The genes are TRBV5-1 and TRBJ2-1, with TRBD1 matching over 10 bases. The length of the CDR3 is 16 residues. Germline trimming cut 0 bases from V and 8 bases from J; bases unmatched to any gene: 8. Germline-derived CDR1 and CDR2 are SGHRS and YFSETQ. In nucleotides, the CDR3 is TGCGCCAGCAGCTTGGCGGGACAGGGGTTTCTAGATGAGCAGTTCTTC. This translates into CASSLAGQGFLDEQFF.

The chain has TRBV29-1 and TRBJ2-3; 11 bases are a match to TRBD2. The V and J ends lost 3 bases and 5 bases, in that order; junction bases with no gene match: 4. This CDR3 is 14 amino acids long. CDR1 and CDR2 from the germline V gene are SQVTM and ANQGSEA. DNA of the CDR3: TGCAGCGTTGAGAGGCTAGCGGGGGGAGATACGCAGTATTTT. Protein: CSVERLAGGDTQYF.

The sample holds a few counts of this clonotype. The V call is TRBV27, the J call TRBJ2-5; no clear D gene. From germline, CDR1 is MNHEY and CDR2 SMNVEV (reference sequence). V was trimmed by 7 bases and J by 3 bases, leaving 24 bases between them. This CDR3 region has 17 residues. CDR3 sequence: CASIQTVGLTPEETQYF. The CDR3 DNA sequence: TGTGCCAGCATCCAGACGGTAGGGCTTACTCCCGAAGAGACCCAGTACTTC.

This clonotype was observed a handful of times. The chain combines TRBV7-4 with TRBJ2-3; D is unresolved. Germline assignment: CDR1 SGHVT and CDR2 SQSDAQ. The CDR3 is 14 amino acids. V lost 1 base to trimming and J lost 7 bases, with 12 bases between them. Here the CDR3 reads CASSLDARRYTQYF. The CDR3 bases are TGTGCCAGCAGCTTAGACGCCCGGCGGTATACGCAGTATTTT.

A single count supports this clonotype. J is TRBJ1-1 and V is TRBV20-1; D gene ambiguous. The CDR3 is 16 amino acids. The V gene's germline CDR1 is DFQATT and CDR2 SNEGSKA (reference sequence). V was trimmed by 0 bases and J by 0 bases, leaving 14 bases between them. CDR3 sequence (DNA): TGCAGTGCTAGAGACTCACGCGCCGGGGTGAACACTGAAGCTTTCTTT. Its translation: CSARDSRAGVNTEAFF.

The CDR3 reads CASSGGLAFTDTQYF. CDR3 coding DNA: TGTGCCAGCAGTGGGGGACTAGCGTTCACAGATACGCAGTATTTT. The genes are TRBV19 and TRBJ2-3; TRBD2 aligns across 10 bases. J lost 2 bases, V lost 9 bases, and 8 bases had no gene match. Germline values: CDR1 LNHDA, CDR2 SQIVND (reference sequence). There are 15 residues in the CDR3.

CDR3 in amino acids: CASSLDGRGDTQYF. CDR3 sequence (DNA): TGTGCCAGCAGCTTAGATGGGAGAGGAGATACGCAGTATTTT. This chain connects TRBV7-3 to TRBJ2-3, with D maybe TRBD2 (5 bases). Trimming pared 2 bases from V and 5 bases from J, leaving 11 bases between. Germline-derived CDR1 and CDR2 are SGHTA and FQGTGA. This CDR3 comprises 14 residues.

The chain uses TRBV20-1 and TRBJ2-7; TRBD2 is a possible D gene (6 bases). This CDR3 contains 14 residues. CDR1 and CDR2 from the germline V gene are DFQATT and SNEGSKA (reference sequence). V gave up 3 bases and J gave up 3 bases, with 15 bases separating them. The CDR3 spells CSASPPPGVYEQYF. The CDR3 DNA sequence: TGCAGTGCTAGCCCCCCCCCGGGGGTCTACGAGCAGTACTTC.

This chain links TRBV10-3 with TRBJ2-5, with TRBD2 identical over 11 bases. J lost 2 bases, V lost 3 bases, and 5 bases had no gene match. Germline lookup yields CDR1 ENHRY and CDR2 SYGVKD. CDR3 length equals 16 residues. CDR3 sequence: CAISERASGGQETQYF. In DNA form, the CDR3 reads TGTGCCATCAGTGAAAGGGCTAGCGGGGGGCAAGAGACCCAGTACTTC.

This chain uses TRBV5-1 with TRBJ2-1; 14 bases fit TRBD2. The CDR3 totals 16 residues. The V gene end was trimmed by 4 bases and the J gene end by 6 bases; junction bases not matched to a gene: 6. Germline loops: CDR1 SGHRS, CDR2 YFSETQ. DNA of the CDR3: TGCGCCAGCAGCGGAGGACTAGCGGGAGGAGGCAATGAGCAGTTCTTC. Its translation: CASSGGLAGGGNEQFF.

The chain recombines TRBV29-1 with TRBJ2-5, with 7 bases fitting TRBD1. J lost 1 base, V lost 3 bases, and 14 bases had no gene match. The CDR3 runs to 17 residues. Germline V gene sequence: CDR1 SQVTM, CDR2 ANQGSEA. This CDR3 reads CSVEWGARGTAQETQYF. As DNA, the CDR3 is TGCAGCGTTGAGTGGGGCGCCAGAGGGACAGCCCAAGAGACCCAGTACTTC.

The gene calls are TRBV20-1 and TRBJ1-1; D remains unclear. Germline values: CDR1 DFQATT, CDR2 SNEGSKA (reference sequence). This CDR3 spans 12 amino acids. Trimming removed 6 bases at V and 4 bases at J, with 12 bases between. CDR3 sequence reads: CSAKSLGTEAFF. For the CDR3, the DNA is TGCAGTGCCAAATCTTTGGGCACTGAAGCTTTCTTT.

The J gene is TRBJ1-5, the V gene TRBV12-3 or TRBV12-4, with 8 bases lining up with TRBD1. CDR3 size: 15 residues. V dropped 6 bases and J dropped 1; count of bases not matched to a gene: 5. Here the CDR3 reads CASRKTGESNQPQHF. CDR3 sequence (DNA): TGTGCCAGCAGAAAGACAGGGGAAAGCAATCAGCCCCAGCATTTT.

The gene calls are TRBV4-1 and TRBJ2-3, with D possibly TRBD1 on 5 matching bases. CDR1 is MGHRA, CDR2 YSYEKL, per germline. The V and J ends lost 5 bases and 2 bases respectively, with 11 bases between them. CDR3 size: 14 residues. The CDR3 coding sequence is TGCGCCAGCAGCACCCGACAGATCACAGATACGCAGTATTTT. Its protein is CASSTRQITDTQYF.

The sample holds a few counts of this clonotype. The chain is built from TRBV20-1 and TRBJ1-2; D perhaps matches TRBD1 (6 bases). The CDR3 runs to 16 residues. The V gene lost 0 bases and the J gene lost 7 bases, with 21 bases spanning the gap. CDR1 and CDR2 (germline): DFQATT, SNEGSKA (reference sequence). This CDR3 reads CSARDSPLDGGGGYTF. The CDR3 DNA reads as TGCAGTGCTAGAGATTCCCCGTTGGACGGAGGGGGTGGCTACACCTTC.

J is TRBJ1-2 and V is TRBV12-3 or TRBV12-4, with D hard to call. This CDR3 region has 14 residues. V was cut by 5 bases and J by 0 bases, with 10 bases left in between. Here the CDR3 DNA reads TGTGCCAGCAGTCTCCGGGAGGCTAACTATGGCTACACCTTC. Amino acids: CASSLREANYGYTF.

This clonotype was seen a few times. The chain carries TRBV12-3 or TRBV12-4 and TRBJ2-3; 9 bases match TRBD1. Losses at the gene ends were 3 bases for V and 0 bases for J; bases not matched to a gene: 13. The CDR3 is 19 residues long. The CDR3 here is CASSLGLVGTGHSTDTQYF. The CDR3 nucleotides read TGTGCCAGCAGTTTGGGGTTGGTCGGGACAGGGCATAGCACAGATACGCAGTATTTT.

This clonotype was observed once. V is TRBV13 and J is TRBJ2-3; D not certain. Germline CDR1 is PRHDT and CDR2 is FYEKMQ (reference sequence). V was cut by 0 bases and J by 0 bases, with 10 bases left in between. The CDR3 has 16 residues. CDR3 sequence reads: CASSLGPRVSTDTQYF. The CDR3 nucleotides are TGTGCCAGCAGCTTAGGGCCCAGAGTTAGCACAGATACGCAGTATTTT.

Written as DNA, the CDR3 is TGTGCCAGTAAACTTGAGGGCTATGGCTACACCTTC. This translates into CASKLEGYGYTF. V gene TRBV6-5 combines with J gene TRBJ1-2; D remains unclear. The CDR3 extends over 12 amino acids. Per germline, CDR1 MNHEY and CDR2 SVGAGI. Trimming removed 9 bases from V and 4 bases from J, with 12 bases in between.

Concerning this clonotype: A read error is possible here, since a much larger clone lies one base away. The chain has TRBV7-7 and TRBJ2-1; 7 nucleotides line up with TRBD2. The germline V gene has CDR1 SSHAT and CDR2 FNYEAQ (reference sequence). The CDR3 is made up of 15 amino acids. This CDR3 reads CASSLAGSGCNEQFF. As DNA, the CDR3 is TGTGCTAGCAGCTTAGCGGGCAGCGGTTGCAATGAGCAGTTCTTC.

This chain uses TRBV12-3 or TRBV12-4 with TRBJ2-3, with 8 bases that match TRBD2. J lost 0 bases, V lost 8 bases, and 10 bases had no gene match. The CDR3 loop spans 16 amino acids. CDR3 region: CASGEAGAISTDTQYF. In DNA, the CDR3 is TGTGCCAGCGGTGAAGCGGGGGCGATTAGCACAGATACGCAGTATTTT.